The 9 T cell receptor beta chains in this list originate from one sample, sequenced in a study of T cell changes during pregnancy in multiple sclerosis (dated by TCRdb to between 2018 and 2021). Library prep was done by the immunoSEQ multiplex PCR assay. TCRdb stores this immuneACCESS table with in-frame sequences only. Part of the clones is absent; in the studies checked, under half of the shortfall reflects unresolved V genes, and no reason is known for the rest. This sample is represented by about 92,000 clones; around 90% of them were singletons. The top ten hold 1.5% of the sample. Sequencing was performed on peripheral blood, taken in the first trimester of pregnancy. These receptors all come from a female donor with multiple sclerosis, enrolled in a pregnancy study.

This clone was seen only once. The V call is TRBV1, the J call TRBJ2-1; no check of the table's D call, TRBD2, against the DNA was made. TRBV1 is designated a pseudogene. The CDR3 loop spans 17 amino acids. CDR3 sequence (DNA): TGCACCAGCAGCCTTACCCGTGGACCGGGAGTCTACAATGAGCAGTTCTTC. Amino acid sequence: CTSSLTRGPGVYNEQFF.

The V gene is TRBV2, the J gene TRBJ1-2; D remains ambiguous. CDR1 SNHLY and CDR2 FYNNEI come from the germline V gene. V was shortened by 4 bases and J by 0 bases, with 9 bases between the two germline ends. The CDR3 contains 14 residues. In nucleotides, the CDR3 is TGTGCCAGCAGTGCCGGCAGGTCTAACTATGGCTACACCTTC. As protein: CASSAGRSNYGYTF.

This chain uses TRBV19 with TRBJ2-7, with a tentative D call TRBD2 (5 bases). Germline V lookup: CDR1 LNHDA, CDR2 SQIVND (reference sequence). This CDR3 comprises 14 residues. With 5 bases removed from V and 0 bases from J, the gap between germline ends came to 11 bases. The CDR3 DNA sequence: TGTGCCAGTAGTTGGGGAGCCAGCTCCTACGAGCAGTACTTC. This sequence encodes CASSWGASSYEQYF.

This clone was found a few times. The chain employs TRBV27 and TRBJ1-3; a weak D match, TRBD1 (5 bases). CDR3 length: 14 residues. Germline-derived CDR1 and CDR2 are MNHEY and SMNVEV (reference sequence). The germline V and J ends were trimmed by 6 bases and 3 bases, with 12 bases remaining between them. CDR3 region: CASRGHLGGNTIYF. In DNA, the CDR3 is TGTGCCAGCAGAGGACATCTGGGTGGAAACACCATATATTTT.

V gene TRBV5-1 combines with J gene TRBJ2-2, with a tentative D call TRBD2 (5 bases). This CDR3 has 13 amino acids. Germline V lookup: CDR1 SGHRS, CDR2 YFSETQ. With 4 bases removed from V and 7 bases from J, the gap between germline ends came to 11 bases. The CDR3 region is CASSQDFGGELFF. CDR3 bases: TGCGCCAGCAGCCAGGACTTTGGCGGGGAGCTGTTTTTT.

The chain carries TRBV6-1 and TRBJ2-5; the D is unclear. Per germline, CDR1 MNHNS and CDR2 SASEGT. The CDR3 sequence is 14 residues long. The V and J ends lost 3 bases and 2 bases respectively, with 10 bases between them. As DNA, the CDR3 is TGTGCCAGCAGTGATGAGCGTATACAAGAGACCCAGTACTTC. Translated, it gives CASSDERIQETQYF.

The genes are TRBV11-3 and TRBJ2-3, with TRBD2 matching over 10 bases. Per the germline V gene, CDR1 is SGHNT and CDR2 is YENEEA. The CDR3 runs 15 residues. V lost 5 bases to trimming and J lost 11 bases; unmatched junction nucleotides: 13. CDR3 sequence (DNA): TGTGCCAGCAGCCCCAATCGCCCCGGGACTAGCGAGCAGTATTTT. Residues: CASSPNRPGTSEQYF.

The V call is TRBV30, the J call TRBJ2-7, with D perhaps matching TRBD1 (5 bases). The CDR3 contains 14 residues. Germline V CDR1 and CDR2: GTSNPN, SVGIG (reference sequence). Trimming took 0 bases from V and 4 from J, leaving 13 bases between them. This CDR3 reads CAWSVGVHRYEQYF. CDR3 nucleotides: TGTGCCTGGAGTGTAGGGGTTCATCGTTACGAGCAGTACTTC.

This chain links TRBV2 with TRBJ1-2, with TRBD1 matching over 7 bases. V was clipped by 4 bases and J by 5 bases; unmatched bases: 7. Germline V lookup: CDR1 SNHLY, CDR2 FYNNEI. CDR3 length equals 14 residues. The CDR3 bases are TGTGCCAGCAGTGCCCAGACAGGGTGGTATGGCTACACCTTC. This codes for CASSAQTGWYGYTF.